This TCR beta chain was obtained from a study of blood T cell repertoires in COVID-19. About the study: The analysed material was cDNA or gDNA that came from T cells, B-cell-depleted T cells, or PBMCs.

Trimming left V 5 bases short and J 7 bases short, with 8 bases between. CDR1 and CDR2 from the germline V gene are MNHEY and SVGAGI. CDR3 length equals 12 residues. Here immunoSEQ multiplex PCR was the method, and the copy in TCRdb shows in-frame clones only, minus some. The repertoire holds hundreds of thousands of clones, about 89% seen once, with roughly 8% in the top ten. Sequenced input: peripheral blood. This TCR derives from a woman between 50 and 59 years old with COVID-19, enrolled during active disease. The rearrangement uses TRBV6-5 and TRBJ1-4, with a possible D match to TRBD1 (5 bases). CDR3 DNA sequence: TGTGCCAGCAGTCGACAGTCTGAAAAACTGTTTTTT. Its translation is CASSRQSEKLFF.